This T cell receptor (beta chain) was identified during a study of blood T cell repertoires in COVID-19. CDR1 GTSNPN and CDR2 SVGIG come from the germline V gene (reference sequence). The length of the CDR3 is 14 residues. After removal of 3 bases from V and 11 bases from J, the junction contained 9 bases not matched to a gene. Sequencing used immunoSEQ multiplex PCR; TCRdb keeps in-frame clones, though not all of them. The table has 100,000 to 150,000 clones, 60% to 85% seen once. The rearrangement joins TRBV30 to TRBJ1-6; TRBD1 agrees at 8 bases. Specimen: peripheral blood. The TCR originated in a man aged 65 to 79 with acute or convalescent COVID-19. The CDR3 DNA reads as TGTGCCTGGAGCCCAACGGACAGGGTGGCACCCCTCCACTTT. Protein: CAWSPTDRVAPLHF.